The 30 T cell receptor beta chains below come from one sample, sequenced in a study of T cells in Graves' hyperthyroidism and ophthalmopathy. Authors of the study amplified TCR beta CDR3 regions from RNA transcripts. Researchers ran a first-round RT-PCR on the TCR CDR3 using the HTBI primer set. In TCRdb, the multiplex PCR reads were re-called with MiXCR into one record per CDR3 protein. The sample contains 500,000 to 600,000 distinct CDR3 sequences, 16% of which appear only once. The sample taken for sequencing was blood. Source of these receptors: a woman aged 18 to 35 with Graves' hyperthyroidism.

The rearrangement uses TRBV15 and TRBJ2-3, with D unresolved. Germline V gives CDR1 LNHNV, CDR2 YYDKDF (reference sequence). Trimming left V 0 bases short and J 5 bases short, with 9 bases between. The CDR3 length is 14 residues. CDR3 sequence reads: CATSRDSNRDTQYF. CDR3 bases: TGTGCCACCAGCAGAGATTCTAATAGAGATACGCAGTATTTT. Using reference TRBV15 and TRBJ2-3 for the parts outside the CDR3, the full variable domain is DAMVIQNPRYQVTQFGKPVTLSCSQTLNHNVMYWYQQKSSQAPKLLFHYYDKDFNNEADTPDNFQSRRPNTSFCFLDIRSPGLGDTAMYLCATSRDSNRDTQYFGPGTRLTVL.

This clonotype was seen ten or more times. As DNA, the CDR3 is TGCAGTGCTACAGTCTTAGCGGGAGGGCCGGGGGAGCAGTACTTC. It encodes CSATVLAGGPGEQYF. The V gene is TRBV20-1, the J gene TRBJ2-7; 11 nucleotides match TRBD2. The CDR3 has 15 amino acids. The germline CDR1 and CDR2 sequences are DFQATT and SNEGSKA (reference sequence). V shed 4 bases and J 7 bases; nucleotides not matched to a gene: 12.

There are many counts of this clonotype. The gene calls are TRBV12-3 or TRBV12-4 and TRBJ1-1; D not resolved. V lost 5 bases to trimming and J lost 0 bases, with 10 bases between them. The CDR3 runs 14 residues. The CDR3 spells CASSIVRMNTEAFF. The CDR3 DNA sequence: TGTGCCAGCAGTATAGTGCGGATGAACACTGAAGCTTTCTTT.

The rearrangement uses TRBV20-1 and TRBJ2-2, with 7 bases identical to TRBD2. V lost 3 bases and J lost 2; bases outside the gene matches: 9. The V gene's germline CDR1 is DFQATT and CDR2 SNEGSKA (reference sequence). CDR3 length equals 16 residues. Written as DNA, the CDR3 is TGCAGTGCTAGGAAAAACAGCGGGGAAAACACCGGGGAGCTGTTTTTT. It specifies CSARKNSGENTGELFF.

This clonotype was counted a few times. V is TRBV20-1 and J is TRBJ2-3; the match to TRBD2 covers 8 bases. CDR3 length: 15 residues. V shed 1 base and J 0 bases; nucleotides not matched to a gene: 3. From germline, CDR1 is DFQATT and CDR2 SNEGSKA (reference sequence). The CDR3 bases are TGCAGTGCTAGAGTGCGGGGGGCTAGCACAGATACGCAGTATTTT. It specifies CSARVRGASTDTQYF.

The table lists this clonotype with many counts. CDR3: CSARQQGTNYGYTF. The CDR3 DNA reads as TGCAGTGCTAGGCAACAGGGGACTAACTATGGCTACACCTTC. The chain carries TRBV20-1 and TRBJ1-2; 7 bases are shared with TRBD1. J was trimmed by 0 bases and V by 3 bases; bases with no gene match: 4. CDR1 and CDR2 (germline): DFQATT, SNEGSKA (reference sequence). The CDR3 totals 14 residues.

The rearrangement links TRBV12-5 to TRBJ1-1, with a weak D call TRBD1 (5 bases). The germline CDR1 and CDR2 sequences are LGHNT and FRNRAP. This CDR3 has 19 residues. V was pared by 0 bases and J by 0 bases, with 20 bases between. The CDR3 DNA is TGTGCTAGTGGTTTGGTAACTTGGGACCGAGGAAGGGTGAACACTGAAGCTTTCTTT. Translated, it gives CASGLVTWDRGRVNTEAFF.

This chain links TRBV2 with TRBJ1-2, with D uncertain. Deletions cut 4 bases from V and 10 bases from J, with 16 bases between. Germline V gene sequence: CDR1 SNHLY, CDR2 FYNNEI. The CDR3 has 13 amino acids. CDR3 nucleotide sequence: TGTGCCAGCAGTGTAAGACCGCTTAATGACTACACCTTC. Translation gives CASSVRPLNDYTF.

The rearrangement uses TRBV6-2 or TRBV6-3 and TRBJ2-7, with D tentatively TRBD2 (5 bases). This CDR3 is 13 amino acids long. Per the germline V gene, CDR1 is MNHEY and CDR2 is SVGEGT. With 4 bases removed from V and 4 bases from J, the gap between germline ends came to 11 bases. CDR3 sequence: CASSLVLEYEQYF. The CDR3 nucleotides read TGTGCCAGCAGTTTAGTACTAGAGTACGAGCAGTACTTC.

In the case of this clonotype: A clone one base away is much larger, so this may be a read error. The chain recombines TRBV3-1 with TRBJ2-1, with D perhaps assigned TRBD1 or TRBD2 (5 bases each). Germline assignment: CDR1 LGHDT and CDR2 YNNKEL (reference sequence). The CDR3 is 14 residues long. This CDR3 reads CASSLSGTNNDQFF. The CDR3 region has the DNA TGTGCCAGCAGTCTTTCCGGGACCAACAATGATCAGTTCTTC.

This clonotype was recorded many times. The rearrangement links TRBV12-3 or TRBV12-4 to TRBJ2-5; 11 nucleotides match TRBD1. The CDR3 spans 14 residues. J gave up 5 bases and V 5 bases, and 4 bases lay outside the gene matches. For the CDR3, the DNA is TGTGCCAGCAGTCGGGACAGGGGGACTGAGACCCAGTACTTC. Protein: CASSRDRGTETQYF.

The rearrangement joins TRBV20-1 to TRBJ2-2, with D uncertain. Germline-derived CDR1 and CDR2 are DFQATT and SNEGSKA (reference sequence). The CDR3 has 16 residues. The V gene lost 0 bases and the J gene lost 2 bases, with 13 bases spanning the gap. The CDR3 nucleotides read TGCAGTGCTAGAGATCAACTAAACCCTAACACCGGGGAGCTGTTTTTT. Translated, it gives CSARDQLNPNTGELFF.

This clonotype was seen a few times. V gene TRBV27 combines with J gene TRBJ1-1, with a tentative D call TRBD1 (5 bases). CDR1 is MNHEY and CDR2 is SMNVEV in the germline V gene (reference sequence). The CDR3 runs 15 residues. Trimming removed 4 bases from V and 1 base from J, with 13 bases in between. CDR3 region: CASSWAGDRNTEAFF. In nucleotides, the CDR3 is TGTGCCAGCAGTTGGGCCGGGGACCGGAACACTGAAGCTTTCTTT.

This chain joins TRBV7-2 and TRBJ2-2; unclear D gene. Trimming stripped 5 bases from V and 7 bases from J, with 11 bases between. The V gene's germline CDR1 is SGHTA and CDR2 FQGNSA. This CDR3 contains 13 residues. The CDR3 spells CASSPTWGGELFF. DNA for the CDR3: TGTGCCAGCAGCCCGACTTGGGGCGGGGAGCTGTTTTTT.

This clonotype has at least ten counts. This chain joins TRBV7-2 and TRBJ1-1; 8 bases line up with TRBD1. V lost 4 bases to trimming and J lost 2 bases; unmatched junction nucleotides: 6. The CDR3 is 15 residues long. Germline-derived CDR1 and CDR2 are SGHTA and FQGNSA. The DNA of the CDR3 is TGTGCCAGCAGCTCGCTGACAGGGGTTAACACTGAAGCTTTCTTT. The encoded protein is CASSSLTGVNTEAFF.

This rearrangement joins TRBV4-3 to TRBJ1-2; no clear D. Germline V gives CDR1 LGHNA, CDR2 YSLEER. The CDR3 totals 16 residues. Trimming removed 0 bases at V and 0 bases at J, with 11 bases between. The CDR3: CASSQDLYLANYGYTF. The CDR3 nucleotides read TGCGCCAGCAGCCAAGACCTGTACCTCGCTAACTATGGCTACACCTTC.

The J gene is TRBJ2-5, the V gene TRBV12-5, with TRBD1 matching over 7 bases. Germline V CDR1 and CDR2: LGHNT, FRNRAP. Trimming cost V 6 bases and J 1 base; bases outside gene matches: 11. The CDR3 runs 16 residues. The DNA for the CDR3 is TGTGCTAGTGGCCCCGGCAGGGGGAACCTCCAAGAGACCCAGTACTTC. It yields the protein CASGPGRGNLQETQYF.

Ten or more counts support this clonotype. CDR3 nucleotide sequence: TGTGCCACCAGTGACCCAGGGGTCTATGGCTACACCTTC. Encoded protein: CATSDPGVYGYTF. V and J are TRBV24-1 and TRBJ1-2; the D gene is possibly TRBD1 (6 bases). The CDR3 length is 13 residues. Trimming took off 4 bases at V and 4 bases at J, with 9 bases between the two ends. CDR1 is KGHDR, CDR2 SFDVKD, per germline.

This clonotype occurred a few times. No conserved phenylalanine or tryptophan ends this CDR3, so it is likely a read error. V gene TRBV2 combines with J gene TRBJ1-6; D might be TRBD1 (5 bases). Germline CDR1 SNHLY, CDR2 FYNNEI. The V and J ends lost 4 bases and 0 bases respectively, with 7 bases between them. This CDR3 spans 15 amino acids. The CDR3 coding sequence is TGTGCCAGCAGTGCGGGGGACTCCTATAATTCACCCCTCCACCTT. Translating it yields CASSAGDSYNSPLHL.

This clonotype was picked up many times. The rearrangement joins TRBV30 to TRBJ2-7; TRBD1 is a possible D gene (6 bases). V lost 2 bases and J 2 bases, leaving 10 bases between the germline ends. Germline CDR1 is GTSNPN and CDR2 is SVGIG (reference sequence). The CDR3 consists of 13 residues. In DNA, the CDR3 is TGTGCCTGGAGTCCCCAGGGGCCCTACGAGCAGTACTTC. It specifies CAWSPQGPYEQYF.

This clonotype has at least ten counts. In DNA, the CDR3 is TGCAGTGCTAGCGTCCAGGTGAATGAGCAGTTCTTC. Amino acid sequence: CSASVQVNEQFF. The chain joins TRBV20-1 to TRBJ2-1; no clear D. V lost 3 bases and J lost 7, with 10 bases in between. Germline V lookup: CDR1 DFQATT, CDR2 SNEGSKA (reference sequence). This CDR3 has 12 amino acids.

The chain carries TRBV12-3 or TRBV12-4 and TRBJ2-7; the D gene is possibly TRBD2 (6 bases). Trimming left V 1 base short and J 6 bases short, with 10 bases between. The CDR3 has 13 residues. DNA of the CDR3: TGTGCCAGCAGTTTAGTAGGGAGGAGCGAGCAGTACTTC. Protein sequence: CASSLVGRSEQYF.

This clonotype was recorded at least ten times. The rearrangement joins TRBV24-1 to TRBJ2-3, with TRBD2 identical over 7 bases. V was clipped by 4 bases and J by 4 bases; unmatched bases: 7. The CDR3 contains 15 residues. In germline, CDR1 is KGHDR, CDR2 SFDVKD. The CDR3 sequence is CATSEMGGLADTQYF. The CDR3, as DNA: TGTGCCACCAGTGAGATGGGGGGGTTGGCAGATACGCAGTATTTT.

This clonotype was counted a few times. The rearrangement uses TRBV9 and TRBJ2-5; 10 nucleotides line up with TRBD1. Germline V lookup: CDR1 SGDLS, CDR2 YYNGEE. V trimming: 3 bases; J trimming: 4 bases; junction bases outside the gene matches: 9. This CDR3 has 16 amino acids. CDR3: CASSGTGTGVSETQYF. CDR3 DNA sequence: TGTGCCAGCAGCGGGACCGGGACAGGGGTTTCAGAGACCCAGTACTTC.

J is TRBJ2-3 and V is TRBV10-3; TRBD2 matches 9 bases. The CDR3 is 15 amino acids. The V and J ends lost 5 bases and 1 base, in that order; junction bases with no gene match: 4. CDR1 is ENHRY and CDR2 is SYGVKD in the germline V gene. The CDR3 DNA reads TGTGCCATCAGTCTTGTAGCGGGGGGCACAGATACGCAGTATTTT. It is translated as CAISLVAGGTDTQYF.

The rearrangement joins TRBV5-6 to TRBJ2-1, with TRBD2 as a possible D gene (6 bases). V dropped 0 bases and J dropped 7 bases, with 14 bases sitting between them. Germline loops: CDR1 SGHDT, CDR2 YYEEEE. The CDR3 has 15 residues. The CDR3 is CASSLVGGNLNEQFF. The CDR3 DNA follows: TGTGCCAGCAGCTTGGTGGGGGGAAATTTGAATGAGCAGTTCTTC.

The chain uses TRBV29-1 and TRBJ2-1; possibly TRBD2 for D (6 bases). CDR3 length: 12 amino acids. The germline V gene encodes CDR1 SQVTM and CDR2 ANQGSEA. V was cut by 7 bases and J by 6 bases, with 13 bases left in between. For the CDR3, the DNA is TGCAGCGGCGGGACGGGGGTCAATGAGCAGTTCTTC. This translates into CSGGTGVNEQFF.

There are many counts of this clonotype. CDR3 region: CASSLGPSPYEQYF. The CDR3 DNA is TGTGCCAGCAGCTTAGGTCCATCTCCTTACGAGCAGTACTTC. J is TRBJ2-7 and V is TRBV7-8; the D is unclear. The CDR3 runs to 14 residues. Per the germline V gene, CDR1 is SGHVS and CDR2 is FQNEAQ. Trimming took 1 base from V and 4 from J, leaving 11 bases between them.

This clonotype occurred a few times. The rearrangement uses TRBV12-5 and TRBJ2-2; D unresolved. The CDR3 is 12 residues long. Trimming left V 3 bases short and J 8 bases short, with 7 bases between. Germline loops: CDR1 LGHNT, CDR2 FRNRAP. The DNA of the CDR3 is TGTGCTAGTGGTTTCATTGGGGGGGAGCTGTTTTTT. Translation: CASGFIGGELFF.

On this clonotype itself: This could be a read error, since a much larger clone is one nucleotide away. CDR3 sequence reads: CASSLGAGIDGCTF. The CDR3 bases are TGTGCCAGCAGCTTAGGAGCAGGGATAGATGGCTGCACCTTC. The J gene is TRBJ1-2, the V gene TRBV7-9, with D perhaps matching TRBD1 (5 bases). CDR3 size: 14 residues. Germline V gives CDR1 SEHNR, CDR2 FQNEAQ (reference sequence). The full variable domain, with the rest looked up from reference TRBV7-9 and TRBJ1-2, is DTGVSQNPRHKITKRGQNVTFRCDPISEHNRLYWYRQTLGQGPEFLTYFQNEAQLEKSRLLSDRFSAERPKGSFSTLEIQRTEQGDSAMYLCASSLGAGIDGCTFGSGTRLTVV.